One and the same sample provided the 19 T cell receptor beta chains below, sequenced in a study of CD4+ T cells in melanoma. TCRdb keeps only in-frame clones here, not all; method: immunoSEQ multiplex PCR. The sample holds 9,500 to 10,000 clones; 55% to 75% are singletons and the top ten take about 16%. Sequencing was performed on cells from a culture (not recorded whether cultured in vitro). Receptor source: a human donor with melanoma.

V gene TRBV9 combines with J gene TRBJ1-1; D ambiguous. CDR1 SGDLS and CDR2 YYNGEE come from the germline V gene. This CDR3 is built from 14 residues. V was shortened by 0 bases and J by 0 bases, with 6 bases between the two germline ends. CDR3 protein: CASSVGNMNTEAFF. The CDR3 coding sequence is TGTGCCAGCAGCGTAGGGAATATGAACACTGAAGCTTTCTTT.

The chain couples TRBV5-1 to TRBJ1-5, with D maybe TRBD1 (5 bases). From germline, CDR1 is SGHRS and CDR2 YFSETQ. V lost 0 bases and J 6 bases, leaving 10 bases between the germline ends. CDR3 length: 14 amino acids. CDR3 protein: CASSLDGGGQPQHF. In nucleotides, the CDR3 is TGCGCCAGCAGCTTGGATGGGGGGGGTCAGCCCCAGCATTTT.

This chain uses TRBV6-1 with TRBJ2-7, with 8 positions matching TRBD2. There are 14 residues in the CDR3. J lost 6 bases, V lost 11 bases, and 15 bases had no gene match. Germline V gene sequence: CDR1 MNHNS, CDR2 SASEGT. The CDR3 protein is CAGRIGGAGGEQYF. The DNA of the CDR3 is TGTGCCGGGCGAATCGGGGGGGCCGGCGGCGAGCAGTACTTC.

V is TRBV2 and J is TRBJ2-7; D may be TRBD1 (6 bases). The germline V gene has CDR1 SNHLY and CDR2 FYNNEI. Deletions cut 6 bases from V and 3 bases from J, with 21 bases between. This CDR3 region has 16 residues. CDR3 sequence (DNA): TGTGCCAGCAGGGCCCTACAGGGAATAAGAGGCTACGAGCAGTACTTC. Encoded protein: CASRALQGIRGYEQYF.

Regarding this clone: The junction departs from germline at one end; a sequencing error may be responsible. V and J are TRBV4-1 and TRBJ2-5; D gene unclear. The CDR3 contains 14 residues. The germline V gene has CDR1 MGHRA and CDR2 YSYEKL. In DNA form, the CDR3 reads TGCGCCAGCAGACAAGTAGTCTTTTCAGAGACCCAGTACTTC. Protein product: CASRQVVFSETQYF.

This clone has only one observation. The chain carries TRBV4-2 and TRBJ1-6, with TRBD1 identical over 9 bases. Trimming took 4 bases from V and 9 from J; bases not matched to a gene: 7. Germline lookup yields CDR1 LGHNA and CDR2 YNFKEQ. The CDR3 is 15 amino acids. This CDR3 reads CASSPRDRVSSPLHF. For the CDR3, the DNA is TGTGCCAGCAGCCCGCGGGACAGGGTGAGTTCACCCCTCCACTTT.

This clone has a handful of counts. The rearrangement links TRBV5-1 to TRBJ1-3; D gene ambiguous. V dropped 1 base and J dropped 8 bases, with 7 bases sitting between them. The CDR3 runs 12 residues. The germline CDR1 and CDR2 sequences are SGHRS and YFSETQ. DNA of the CDR3: TGCGCCAGCAGCTTGTCCGGGGACACCATATATTTT. Translating it yields CASSLSGDTIYF.

The genes are TRBV18 and TRBJ1-2, with 9 bases matching TRBD1. Germline-derived CDR1 and CDR2 are KGHSH and LQKENI. Trimming removed 3 bases from V and 3 bases from J; junction bases left unmatched: 2. This CDR3 spans 14 amino acids. The DNA for the CDR3 is TGTGCCAGCTCACCTGGGGACAGGGACTATGGCTACACCTTC. It is translated as CASSPGDRDYGYTF. Looking up the rest from reference TRBV18 and TRBJ1-2 gives the full variable domain: NAGVMQNPRHLVRRRGQEARLRCSPMKGHSHVYWYRQLPEEGLKFMVYLQKENIIDESGMPKERFSAEFPKEGPSILRIQQVVRGDSAAYFCASSPGDRDYGYTFGSGTRLTVV.

A few counts support this clone. V usage is TRBV19 and J usage is TRBJ1-2; possible D gene TRBD1, 6 bases. The germline V gene encodes CDR1 LNHDA and CDR2 SQIVND (reference sequence). Between the trimmed V and J ends, which lost 5 bases and 0 bases, there was a span of 7 bases. CDR3 length: 13 amino acids. The CDR3 nucleotides read TGTGCCAGTAGTGGACAGTCTAACTATGGCTACACCTTC. Its translation is CASSGQSNYGYTF.

This clone was recorded a few times. The genes are TRBV6-1 and TRBJ2-7, with unresolved D. The CDR3 has 15 residues. With 1 base removed from V and 2 bases from J, the gap between germline ends came to 12 bases. The V gene's germline CDR1 is MNHNS and CDR2 SASEGT. CDR3 region: CASSEEPADAYEQYF. The DNA for the CDR3 is TGTGCCAGCAGTGAAGAACCAGCAGACGCCTACGAGCAGTACTTC.

This clone was observed once. The chain joins TRBV9 to TRBJ1-1, with no clear D. Trimming pared 8 bases from V and 0 bases from J, leaving 11 bases between. CDR1 and CDR2 (germline): SGDLS, YYNGEE. CDR3 size: 13 residues. CDR3 sequence reads: CASSRKMNTEAFF. The CDR3 DNA sequence: TGTGCCAGTTCTCGGAAAATGAACACTGAAGCTTTCTTT.

The gene calls are TRBV19 and TRBJ1-5; D unresolved. V was cut by 5 bases and J by 4 bases, with 21 bases left in between. Germline-derived CDR1 and CDR2 are LNHDA and SQIVND (reference sequence). The CDR3 loop spans 17 amino acids. The CDR3 DNA sequence: TGTGCCAGTAGTCCTCTAAGGTATCCCTTGCGTAATCAGCCCCAGCATTTT. It codes for CASSPLRYPLRNQPQHF.

The chain joins TRBV6-5 to TRBJ2-7; D call uncertain. V lost 4 bases and J lost 3, with 16 bases in between. This CDR3 region has 15 residues. Germline V gives CDR1 MNHEY, CDR2 SVGAGI. The CDR3 sequence is CASSLRRRGFYEQYF. The CDR3 DNA reads TGTGCCAGCAGTTTAAGGCGTCGTGGGTTCTACGAGCAGTACTTC.

The chain combines TRBV6-1 with TRBJ1-2; D is undetermined. This CDR3 has 15 amino acids. CDR1 MNHNS and CDR2 SASEGT come from the germline V gene. The germline V and J ends were trimmed by 0 bases and 0 bases, with 8 bases remaining between them. The CDR3, as DNA: TGTGCCAGCAGTGAAGCTGCTCGATCTAACTATGGCTACACCTTC. This translates into CASSEAARSNYGYTF.

The chain is built from TRBV4-1 and TRBJ2-7; tentatively, D is TRBD1 (6 bases). V dropped 4 bases and J dropped 5 bases, with 12 bases sitting between them. Germline V lookup: CDR1 MGHRA, CDR2 YSYEKL. The CDR3 has 13 amino acids. The DNA of the CDR3 is TGCGCCAGCAGCCGCACGAACAGGGACGAGCAGTACTTC. Its translation: CASSRTNRDEQYF.

The chain has TRBV5-1 and TRBJ1-1; 7 nucleotides align to TRBD1. Germline V lookup: CDR1 SGHRS, CDR2 YFSETQ. Unmatched junction bases numbered 8, after V lost 0 bases and J lost 0 bases. This CDR3 comprises 17 residues. DNA of the CDR3: TGCGCCAGCAGCTTGGCCCTAGGGGGCGGCCTGAACACTGAAGCTTTCTTT. Its translation is CASSLALGGGLNTEAFF.

This clone showed up just a few times. The rearrangement links TRBV5-1 to TRBJ2-1; a weak D match, TRBD2 (5 bases). The ends were cut back, 2 bases at V and 7 bases at J, with 16 bases in the middle. CDR3 length equals 15 residues. Germline V gene lookup returns CDR1 SGHRS and CDR2 YFSETQ. Written as DNA, the CDR3 is TGCGCCAGCAGCTTCGGTGGCCTAGCAGGAAATGAGCAGTTCTTC. Amino acid sequence: CASSFGGLAGNEQFF.

J is TRBJ2-7 and V is TRBV6-5; unclear D gene. Germline-derived CDR1 and CDR2 are MNHEY and SVGAGI. Trimming left V 7 bases short and J 3 bases short, with 10 bases between. The CDR3 is 12 residues long. CDR3 amino acids: CASMGRRYEQYF. The CDR3 DNA reads TGTGCCAGCATGGGCCGGCGCTACGAGCAGTACTTC.

In this sample, this clone turned up a few times. This chain connects TRBV5-4 to TRBJ2-1; the match to TRBD2 covers 8 bases. The V and J ends lost 5 bases and 5 bases, in that order; junction bases with no gene match: 3. Germline V lookup: CDR1 SGHNT, CDR2 YYREEE (reference sequence). The CDR3 is 13 residues long. The CDR3 region is CASRAGLDNEQFF. CDR3 nucleotides: TGTGCCAGCAGGGCGGGACTAGACAATGAGCAGTTCTTC.